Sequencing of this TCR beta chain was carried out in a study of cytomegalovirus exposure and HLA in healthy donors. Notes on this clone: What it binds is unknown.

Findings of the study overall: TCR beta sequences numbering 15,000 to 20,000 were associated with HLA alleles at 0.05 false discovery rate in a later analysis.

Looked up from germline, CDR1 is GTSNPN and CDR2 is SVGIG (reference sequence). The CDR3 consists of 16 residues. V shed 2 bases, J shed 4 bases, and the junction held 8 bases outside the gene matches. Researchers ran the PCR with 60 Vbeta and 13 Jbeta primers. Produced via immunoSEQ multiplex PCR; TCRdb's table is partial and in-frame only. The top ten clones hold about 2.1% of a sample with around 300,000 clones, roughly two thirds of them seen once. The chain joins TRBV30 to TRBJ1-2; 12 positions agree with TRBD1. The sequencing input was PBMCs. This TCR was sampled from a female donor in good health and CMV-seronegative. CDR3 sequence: CAWSSGTGGGFYGYTF. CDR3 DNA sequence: TGTGCCTGGAGTTCCGGGACAGGGGGCGGTTTCTATGGCTACACCTTC. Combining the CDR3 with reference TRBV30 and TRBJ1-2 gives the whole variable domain SQTIHQWPATLVQPVGSPLSLECTVEGTSNPNLYWYRQAAGRGLQLLFYSVGIGQISSEVPQNLSASRPQDRQFILSSKKLLLSDSGFYLCAWSSGTGGGFYGYTFGSGTRLTVV.